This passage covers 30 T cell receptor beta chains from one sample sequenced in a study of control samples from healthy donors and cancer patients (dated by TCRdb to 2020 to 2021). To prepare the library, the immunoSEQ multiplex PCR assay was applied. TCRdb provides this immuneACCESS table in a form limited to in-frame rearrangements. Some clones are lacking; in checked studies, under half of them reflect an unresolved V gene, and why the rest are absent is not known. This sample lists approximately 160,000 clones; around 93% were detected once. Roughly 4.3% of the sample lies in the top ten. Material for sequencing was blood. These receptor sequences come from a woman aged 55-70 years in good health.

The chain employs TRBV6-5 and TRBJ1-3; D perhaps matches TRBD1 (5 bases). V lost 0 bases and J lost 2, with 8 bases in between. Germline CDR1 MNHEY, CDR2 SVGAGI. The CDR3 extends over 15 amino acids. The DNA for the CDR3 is TGTGCCAGCAGTTACTCGGGAGGGGCTGGAAACACCATATATTTT. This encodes CASSYSGGAGNTIYF.

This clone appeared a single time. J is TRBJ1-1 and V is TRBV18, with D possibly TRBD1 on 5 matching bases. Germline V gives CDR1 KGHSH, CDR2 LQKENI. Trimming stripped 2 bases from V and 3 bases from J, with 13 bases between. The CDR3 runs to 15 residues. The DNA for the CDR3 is TGTGCCAGCTCACCAGGGCGGGTGGGGGACACTGAAGCTTTCTTT. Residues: CASSPGRVGDTEAFF.

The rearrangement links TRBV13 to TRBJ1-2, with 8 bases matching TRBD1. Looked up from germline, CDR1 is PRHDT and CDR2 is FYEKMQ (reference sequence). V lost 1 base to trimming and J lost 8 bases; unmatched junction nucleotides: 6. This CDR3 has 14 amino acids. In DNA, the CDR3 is TGTGCCAGCAGCTTAGTGGGCAGGGGGCGAGGCTACACCTTC. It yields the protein CASSLVGRGRGYTF.

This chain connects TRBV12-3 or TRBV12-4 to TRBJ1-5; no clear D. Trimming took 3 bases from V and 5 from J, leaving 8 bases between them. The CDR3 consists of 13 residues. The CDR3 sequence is CASSFLEHQPQHF. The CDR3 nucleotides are TGTGCCAGCAGTTTTCTAGAACATCAGCCCCAGCATTTT.

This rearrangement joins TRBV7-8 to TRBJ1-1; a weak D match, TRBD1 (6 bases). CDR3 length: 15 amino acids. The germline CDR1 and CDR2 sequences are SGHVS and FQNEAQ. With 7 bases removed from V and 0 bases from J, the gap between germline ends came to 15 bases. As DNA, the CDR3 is TGTGCCAGCACGCCCCAGGGGCAGGTGAACACTGAAGCTTTCTTT. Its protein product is CASTPQGQVNTEAFF.

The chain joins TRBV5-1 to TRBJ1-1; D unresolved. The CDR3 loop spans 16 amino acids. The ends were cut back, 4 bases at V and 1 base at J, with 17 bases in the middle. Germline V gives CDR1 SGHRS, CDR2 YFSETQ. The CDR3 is CASSNAFRGANTEAFF. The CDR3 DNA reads TGCGCCAGCAGCAACGCCTTTCGGGGTGCGAACACTGAAGCTTTCTTT.

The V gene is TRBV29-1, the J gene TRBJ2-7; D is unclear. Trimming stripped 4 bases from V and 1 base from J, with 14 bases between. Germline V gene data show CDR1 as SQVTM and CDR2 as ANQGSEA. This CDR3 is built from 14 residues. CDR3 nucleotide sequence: TGCAGCGTTGGATTTAGTGTAATATCCTACGAGCAGTACTTC. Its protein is CSVGFSVISYEQYF.

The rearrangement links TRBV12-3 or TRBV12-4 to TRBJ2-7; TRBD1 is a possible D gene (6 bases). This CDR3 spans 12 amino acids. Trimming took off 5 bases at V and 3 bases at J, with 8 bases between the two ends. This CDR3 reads CASSQQGYEQYF. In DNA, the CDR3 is TGTGCCAGCAGTCAACAGGGCTACGAGCAGTACTTC.

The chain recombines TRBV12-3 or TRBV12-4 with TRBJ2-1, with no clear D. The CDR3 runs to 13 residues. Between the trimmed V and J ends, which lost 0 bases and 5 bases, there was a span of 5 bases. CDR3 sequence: CASSLALNNEQFF. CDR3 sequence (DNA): TGTGCCAGCAGTTTAGCACTAAACAATGAGCAGTTCTTC.

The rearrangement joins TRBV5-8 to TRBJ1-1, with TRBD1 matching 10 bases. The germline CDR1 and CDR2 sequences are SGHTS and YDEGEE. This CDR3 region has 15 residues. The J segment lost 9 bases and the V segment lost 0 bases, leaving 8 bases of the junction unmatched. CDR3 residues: CASSLGQGAFEKAFF. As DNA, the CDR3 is TGTGCCAGCAGCTTGGGACAGGGGGCGTTTGAAAAAGCTTTCTTT.

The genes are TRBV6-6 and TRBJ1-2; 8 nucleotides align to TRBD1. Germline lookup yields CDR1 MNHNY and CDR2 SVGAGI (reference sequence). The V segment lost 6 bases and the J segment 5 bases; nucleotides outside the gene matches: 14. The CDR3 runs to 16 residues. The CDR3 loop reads CASRRSGQVGWYGYTF. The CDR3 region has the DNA TGTGCCAGCAGGCGATCGGGACAGGTTGGGTGGTATGGCTACACCTTC.

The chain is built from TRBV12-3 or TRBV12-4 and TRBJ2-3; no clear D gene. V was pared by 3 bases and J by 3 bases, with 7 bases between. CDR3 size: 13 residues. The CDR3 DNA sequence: TGTGCCAGCAGTTTCACCCGGACAGATACGCAGTATTTT. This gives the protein CASSFTRTDTQYF.

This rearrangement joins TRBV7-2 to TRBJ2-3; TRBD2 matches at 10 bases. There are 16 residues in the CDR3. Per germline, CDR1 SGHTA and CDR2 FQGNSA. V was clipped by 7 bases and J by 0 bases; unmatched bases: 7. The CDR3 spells CASTDRLAGSTDTQYF. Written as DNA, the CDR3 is TGTGCCAGCACTGATAGACTAGCGGGTAGCACAGATACGCAGTATTTT. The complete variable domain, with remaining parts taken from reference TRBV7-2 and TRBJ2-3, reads GAGVSQSPSNKVTEKGKDVELRCDPISGHTALYWYRQSLGQGLEFLIYFQGNSAPDKSGLPSDRFSAERTGGSVSTLTIQRTQQEDSAVYLCASTDRLAGSTDTQYFGPGTRLTVL.

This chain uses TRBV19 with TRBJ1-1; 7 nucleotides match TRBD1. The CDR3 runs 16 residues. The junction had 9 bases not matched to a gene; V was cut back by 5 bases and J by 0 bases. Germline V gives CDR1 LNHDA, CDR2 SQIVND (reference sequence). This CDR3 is CASSWGTASVNTEAFF. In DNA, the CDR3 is TGTGCCAGTAGTTGGGGGACAGCTTCTGTGAACACTGAAGCTTTCTTT. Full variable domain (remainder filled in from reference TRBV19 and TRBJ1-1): DGGITQSPKYLFRKEGQNVTLSCEQNLNHDAMYWYRQDPGQGLRLIYYSQIVNDFQKGDIAEGYSVSREKKESFPLTVTSAQKNPTAFYLCASSWGTASVNTEAFFGQGTRLTVV.

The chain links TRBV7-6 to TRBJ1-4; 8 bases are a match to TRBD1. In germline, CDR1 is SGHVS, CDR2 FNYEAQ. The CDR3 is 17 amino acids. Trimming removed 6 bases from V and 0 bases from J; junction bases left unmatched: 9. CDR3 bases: TGTGCCAGCAGTGACAGGGGCCACACTGCAACTAATGAAAAACTGTTTTTT. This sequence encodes CASSDRGHTATNEKLFF.

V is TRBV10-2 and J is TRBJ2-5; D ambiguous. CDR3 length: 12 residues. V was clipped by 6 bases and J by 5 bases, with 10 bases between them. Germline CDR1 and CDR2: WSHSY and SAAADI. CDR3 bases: TGCGCCAGCAGGTCTTATTTGGAGACCCAGTACTTC. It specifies CASRSYLETQYF.

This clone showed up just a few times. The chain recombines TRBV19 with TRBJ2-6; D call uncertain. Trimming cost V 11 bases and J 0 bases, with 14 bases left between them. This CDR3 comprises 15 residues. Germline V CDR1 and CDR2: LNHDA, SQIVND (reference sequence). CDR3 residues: CASLQASSGANVLTF. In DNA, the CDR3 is TGTGCCTCTTTGCAGGCTAGCTCTGGGGCCAACGTCCTGACTTTC.

CDR3 residues: CAWSPPGNRPEGYYGYTF. The CDR3 DNA reads as TGTGCCTGGAGTCCCCCAGGGAACCGTCCCGAAGGGTACTATGGCTACACCTTC. The chain uses TRBV30 and TRBJ1-2; tentative D call: TRBD1 (5 bases). This CDR3 spans 18 amino acids. Per germline, CDR1 GTSNPN and CDR2 SVGIG (reference sequence). V was cut by 2 bases and J by 3 bases, with 25 bases left in between.

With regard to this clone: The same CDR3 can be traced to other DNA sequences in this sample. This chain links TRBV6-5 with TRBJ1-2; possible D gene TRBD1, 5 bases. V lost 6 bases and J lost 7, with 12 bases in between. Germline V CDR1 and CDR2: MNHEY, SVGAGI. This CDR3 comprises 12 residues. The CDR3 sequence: CASRLQGFGYTF. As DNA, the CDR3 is TGTGCCAGCAGGCTCCAGGGTTTTGGCTACACCTTC.

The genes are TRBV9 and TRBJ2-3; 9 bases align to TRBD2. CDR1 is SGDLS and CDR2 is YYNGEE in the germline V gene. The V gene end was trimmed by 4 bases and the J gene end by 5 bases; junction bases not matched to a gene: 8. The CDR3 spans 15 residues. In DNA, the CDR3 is TGTGCCAGCAGCTCCAAAAGCGGGGGGATAGATACGCAGTATTTT. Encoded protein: CASSSKSGGIDTQYF.

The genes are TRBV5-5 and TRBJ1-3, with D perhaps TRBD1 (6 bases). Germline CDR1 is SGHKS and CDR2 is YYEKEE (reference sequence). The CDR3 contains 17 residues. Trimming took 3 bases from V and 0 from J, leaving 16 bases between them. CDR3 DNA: TGTGCCAGCAGCTGGATCGGACAGACGAGCTCTGGAAACACCATATATTTT. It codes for CASSWIGQTSSGNTIYF.

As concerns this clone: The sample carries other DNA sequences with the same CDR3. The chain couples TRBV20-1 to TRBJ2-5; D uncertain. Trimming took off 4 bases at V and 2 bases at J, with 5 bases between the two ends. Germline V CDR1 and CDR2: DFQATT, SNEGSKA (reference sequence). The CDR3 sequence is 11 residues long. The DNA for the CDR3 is TGCAGTGCTACCAGACAAGAGACCCAGTACTTC. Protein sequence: CSATRQETQYF.

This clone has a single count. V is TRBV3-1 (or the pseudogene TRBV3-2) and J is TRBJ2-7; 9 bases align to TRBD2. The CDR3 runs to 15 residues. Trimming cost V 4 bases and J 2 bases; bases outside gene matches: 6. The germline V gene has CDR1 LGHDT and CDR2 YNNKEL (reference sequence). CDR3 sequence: CASSPTLAGAYEQYF. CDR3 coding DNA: TGTGCCAGCAGCCCCACCTTAGCGGGGGCCTACGAGCAGTACTTC.

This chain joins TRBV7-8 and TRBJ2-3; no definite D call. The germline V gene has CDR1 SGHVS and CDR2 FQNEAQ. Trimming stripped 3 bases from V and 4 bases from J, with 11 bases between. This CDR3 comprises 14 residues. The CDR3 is CASSLPRTPDTQYF. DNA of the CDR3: TGTGCCAGCAGCTTGCCCCGGACCCCAGATACGCAGTATTTT. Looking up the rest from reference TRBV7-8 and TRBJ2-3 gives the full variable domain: GAGVSQSPRYKVAKRGQDVALRCDPISGHVSLFWYQQALGQGPEFLTYFQNEAQLDKSGLPSDRFFAERPEGSVSTLKIQRTQQEDSAVYLCASSLPRTPDTQYFGPGTRLTVL.

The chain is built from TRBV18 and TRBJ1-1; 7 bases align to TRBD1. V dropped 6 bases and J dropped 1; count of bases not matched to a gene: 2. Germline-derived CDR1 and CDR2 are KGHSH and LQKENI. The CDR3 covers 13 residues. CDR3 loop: CASSGQANTEAFF. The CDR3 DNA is TGTGCCAGCTCCGGACAGGCGAACACTGAAGCTTTCTTT.

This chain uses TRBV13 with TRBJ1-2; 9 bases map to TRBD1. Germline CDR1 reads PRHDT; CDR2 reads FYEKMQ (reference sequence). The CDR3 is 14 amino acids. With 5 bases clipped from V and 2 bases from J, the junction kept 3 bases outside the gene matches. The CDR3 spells CASSQGTGNYGYTF. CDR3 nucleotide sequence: TGTGCCAGCAGCCAAGGGACAGGGAACTATGGCTACACCTTC.

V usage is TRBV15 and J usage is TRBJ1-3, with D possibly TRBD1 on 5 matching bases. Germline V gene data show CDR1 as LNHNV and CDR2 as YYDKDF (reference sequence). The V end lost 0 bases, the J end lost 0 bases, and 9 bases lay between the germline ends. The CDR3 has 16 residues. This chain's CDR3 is CATSRDVDSSGNTIYF. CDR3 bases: TGTGCCACCAGCAGAGACGTCGACAGCTCTGGAAACACCATATATTTT.

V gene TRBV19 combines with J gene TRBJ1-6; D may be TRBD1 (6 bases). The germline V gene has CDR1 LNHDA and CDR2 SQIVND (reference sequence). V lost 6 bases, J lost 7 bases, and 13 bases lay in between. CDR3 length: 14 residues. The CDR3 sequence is CASSLTGGNSPLHF. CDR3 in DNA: TGTGCCAGTAGCCTGACAGGTGGGAATTCACCCCTCCACTTT.

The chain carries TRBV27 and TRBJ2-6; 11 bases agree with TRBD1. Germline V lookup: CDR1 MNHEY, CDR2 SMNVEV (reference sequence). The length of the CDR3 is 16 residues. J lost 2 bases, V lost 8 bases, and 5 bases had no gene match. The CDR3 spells CASSGQGVTGANVLTF. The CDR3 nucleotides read TGTGCCAGCTCGGGACAGGGGGTTACTGGGGCCAACGTCCTGACTTTC.

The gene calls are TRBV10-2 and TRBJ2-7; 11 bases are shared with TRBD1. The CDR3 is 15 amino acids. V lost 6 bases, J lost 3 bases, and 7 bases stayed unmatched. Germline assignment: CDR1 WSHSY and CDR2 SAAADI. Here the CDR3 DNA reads TGCGCCAGCAGGACCGGGACAGGGGGAGGCTACGAGCAGTACTTC. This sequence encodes CASRTGTGGGYEQYF.